Following are 16 T cell receptor beta chains from one sample sequenced in a study of shared clonotypes between healthy human individuals. The naive CD8 population came from CD45RO-negative cells selected for CCR7, without terminally differentiated effector memory CD45RA+ cells. Here immunoSEQ multiplex PCR was the method, and the copy in TCRdb shows in-frame clones only, minus some. The sample includes approximately 1.9 million clones, 90% to 95% of them seen just once. Material for sequencing was naive CD8+ T cells from PBMCs. Receptors were obtained from a man aged 18-30 years in good health. Some clones in this sample may be carry-over from other donors' samples.

The chain has TRBV7-9 and TRBJ1-2; 7 bases line up with TRBD1. Germline V gives CDR1 SEHNR, CDR2 FQNEAQ (reference sequence). Unmatched junction bases numbered 7, after V lost 1 base and J lost 8 bases. The CDR3 covers 14 residues. The CDR3 here is CASSLVQTGYGYTF. The CDR3 bases are TGTGCCAGCAGCTTAGTCCAGACAGGGTACGGCTACACCTTC.

J is TRBJ2-5 and V is TRBV5-1; a possible D gene is TRBD2 (6 bases). The CDR3 is 15 amino acids. CDR1 SGHRS and CDR2 YFSETQ come from the germline V gene. Trimming removed 0 bases from V and 5 bases from J, with 14 bases in between. The CDR3 sequence is CASSLVGGGGETQYF. The CDR3 DNA sequence: TGCGCCAGCAGCTTGGTCGGGGGAGGCGGGGAGACCCAGTACTTC.

This chain joins TRBV7-9 and TRBJ2-7, with D possibly TRBD2 on 6 matching bases. V shed 4 bases and J shed 4 bases, with 14 bases lying between them. The germline gives CDR1 SEHNR, CDR2 FQNEAQ (reference sequence). This CDR3 comprises 14 residues. The CDR3, as DNA: TGTGCCAGCAGCTCCCTCATGGGGAGGTACGAGCAGTACTTC. The encoded protein is CASSSLMGRYEQYF. The full variable domain, with the rest looked up from reference TRBV7-9 and TRBJ2-7, is DTGVSQNPRHKITKRGQNVTFRCDPISEHNRLYWYRQTLGQGPEFLTYFQNEAQLEKSRLLSDRFSAERPKGSFSTLEIQRTEQGDSAMYLCASSSLMGRYEQYFGPGTRLTVT.

This clone appeared a single time. The chain couples TRBV10-3 to TRBJ2-7, with D possibly called TRBD1 or TRBD2 (5 bases each). Trimming cost V 7 bases and J 0 bases, with 10 bases left between them. Germline values: CDR1 ENHRY, CDR2 SYGVKD. The CDR3 extends over 13 amino acids. This CDR3 is CAIMRDDSYEQYF. The DNA of the CDR3 is TGTGCCATCATGAGGGACGACTCCTACGAGCAGTACTTC.

This chain uses TRBV19 with TRBJ2-7; 8 bases are a match to TRBD1. Germline CDR1 and CDR2: LNHDA and SQIVND (reference sequence). V lost 3 bases, J lost 3 bases, and 4 bases stayed unmatched. The CDR3 runs to 14 residues. The CDR3: CASSMWTGYYEQYF. The CDR3 DNA sequence: TGTGCCAGTAGTATGTGGACAGGGTACTACGAGCAGTACTTC. The full variable domain, in which reference TRBV19 and TRBJ2-7 provide the parts outside the CDR3, is DGGITQSPKYLFRKEGQNVTLSCEQNLNHDAMYWYRQDPGQGLRLIYYSQIVNDFQKGDIAEGYSVSREKKESFPLTVTSAQKNPTAFYLCASSMWTGYYEQYFGPGTRLTVT.

The chain recombines TRBV9 with TRBJ2-3; D is possibly TRBD1 or TRBD2 (5 bases each). Germline CDR1 is SGDLS and CDR2 is YYNGEE. V lost 4 bases to trimming and J lost 0 bases, with 9 bases between them. The CDR3 totals 14 residues. The CDR3 DNA follows: TGTGCCAGCAGCCCCGGGACGAGCACAGATACGCAGTATTTT. Encoded protein: CASSPGTSTDTQYF.

The chain is built from TRBV5-1 and TRBJ1-5; D is ambiguous. CDR1 SGHRS and CDR2 YFSETQ come from the germline V gene. Trimming removed 4 bases at V and 0 bases at J, with 11 bases between. This CDR3 is 15 amino acids long. Here the CDR3 reads CASSPGRFSNQPQHF. Here the CDR3 DNA reads TGCGCCAGCAGCCCCGGACGTTTTAGCAATCAGCCCCAGCATTTT.

This clone was seen only once. The same CDR3 arises from other DNA sequences in this sample as well. V usage is TRBV11-2 and J usage is TRBJ2-7, with 7 positions matching TRBD1. Germline V gene lookup returns CDR1 SGHAT and CDR2 FQNNGV. CDR3 length: 15 amino acids. V lost 1 base to trimming and J lost 1 base; unmatched junction nucleotides: 4. The CDR3 nucleotides read TGTGCCAGCAGCTTAGGTGGGACAGCTTCCTACGAGCAGTACTTC. This translates into CASSLGGTASYEQYF.

This sequence joins TRBV19 and TRBJ2-3, with D unresolved. The CDR3 is 17 residues long. The germline V and J ends were trimmed by 6 bases and 2 bases, with 21 bases remaining between them. From germline, CDR1 is LNHDA and CDR2 SQIVND (reference sequence). CDR3 amino acids: CASSVRHRAELTDTQYF. The CDR3 DNA reads as TGTGCCAGTAGCGTCCGGCATCGCGCAGAGCTCACAGATACGCAGTATTTT.

This clone was counted once. V and J are TRBV6-1 and TRBJ2-7; 7 positions match TRBD2. The germline V gene has CDR1 MNHNS and CDR2 SASEGT. CDR3 length equals 15 residues. V was pared by 7 bases and J by 9 bases, with 18 bases of the junction left unmatched. DNA for the CDR3: TGTGCCAGCACGGACGGAGTGGGAGGGCTTCTCGTGCAGTACTTC. It specifies CASTDGVGGLLVQYF.

The chain's CDR3 is CATSRDKRELFF. Here the CDR3 DNA reads TGTGCCACCAGCAGAGATAAGAGGGAGCTGTTTTTT. This chain uses TRBV15 with TRBJ2-2; D gene ambiguous. Germline CDR1 reads LNHNV; CDR2 reads YYDKDF (reference sequence). The CDR3 is made up of 12 amino acids. With 0 bases removed from V and 9 bases from J, the gap between germline ends came to 5 bases.

This sequence joins TRBV15 and TRBJ1-2; 7 bases agree with TRBD1. The trim removed 7 bases at V and 4 bases at J, leaving 6 bases unmatched. Germline V gene lookup returns CDR1 LNHNV and CDR2 YYDKDF (reference sequence). CDR3 size: 13 residues. CDR3 residues: CATTGGGGYGYTF. The CDR3 coding sequence is TGTGCCACCACAGGGGGAGGAGGCTATGGCTACACCTTC.

With respect to this clone: Distinct nucleotide sequences in the sample also encode this CDR3. V and J are TRBV29-1 and TRBJ2-7; D possibly matches TRBD1 or TRBD2 (5 bases each). The CDR3 contains 13 residues. From germline, CDR1 is SQVTM and CDR2 ANQGSEA. The germline V and J ends were trimmed by 3 bases and 0 bases, with 9 bases remaining between them. The CDR3 DNA sequence: TGCAGCGTTGAGGGGGTGAGCTCCTACGAGCAGTACTTC. Its protein is CSVEGVSSYEQYF.

The chain uses TRBV10-2 and TRBJ2-7, with 8 bases matching TRBD1. The V gene end was trimmed by 9 bases and the J gene end by 4 bases; junction bases not matched to a gene: 5. The germline V gene has CDR1 WSHSY and CDR2 SAAADI. This CDR3 is 12 amino acids long. Here the CDR3 DNA reads TGCGCCAGTACCGGGGACAGGTACGAGCAGTACTTC. Translation gives CASTGDRYEQYF.

The rearrangement uses TRBV21-1 and TRBJ1-1. TRBV21-1 is given as a pseudogene. The CDR3 sequence is 14 residues long. CDR3 loop: CASTGTVKNTEAFF. Written as DNA, the CDR3 is TGTGCCAGCACGGGGACGGTAAAGAACACTGAAGCTTTCTTT.

This chain links TRBV4-1 with TRBJ2-1; D is unresolved. The germline V gene encodes CDR1 MGHRA and CDR2 YSYEKL. The CDR3 is 11 amino acids. Trimming took off 2 bases at V and 10 bases at J, with 6 bases between the two ends. The chain's CDR3 is CASSQLREQFF. CDR3 in DNA: TGCGCCAGCAGCCAACTACGGGAGCAGTTCTTC.